A selection of T cell receptor beta chains follows, all from one sample in a study of blood T cell repertoires in COVID-19. The method was immunoSEQ multiplex PCR; TCRdb's version includes in-frame clones alone and lacks a portion of them. The table lists about 60,000 clones, roughly 84% of them singletons, with approximately 3.9% in the top ten. The sequenced sample consisted of peripheral blood. Receptors were obtained from a man between 65 and 85 years old with acute or convalescent COVID-19. The CDR3 runs from the conserved cysteine through the conserved F or W. The D gene is left open where the match is weak. Part of the rows lack a size; the others show once, few, many or a class for expanded clones.

len	v_gene	j_gene	d_gene	abundance	CDR3aa	CDR3nt
14	TRBV19	TRBJ2-7	TRBD1	-	CASSGRDSTYEQYF	TGTGCCAGTAGTGGACGGGACAGCACCTACGAGCAGTACTTC
17	TRBV4-3	TRBJ2-1	TRBD2	-	CASSHSAGGSSYNEQFF	TGCGCCAGCAGCCATTCAGCGGGGGGGAGCTCCTACAATGAGCAGTTCTTC
16	TRBV19	TRBJ1-5	-	-	CASSHASGGGDQPQHF	TGTGCCAGTAGTCATGCCTCGGGGGGAGGGGATCAGCCCCAGCATTTT
16	TRBV7-3	TRBJ2-1	TRBD2	-	CASSAAGGALLGEQFF	TGTGCCAGCAGCGCGGCCGGGGGGGCCTTGCTAGGTGAGCAGTTCTTC
16	TRBV19	TRBJ1-1	-	-	CASSIGQGRMGPEAFF	TGTGCCAGTAGTATAGGGCAGGGGAGAATGGGACCCGAAGCTTTCTTT
15	TRBV7-2	TRBJ1-4	-	-	CASSPSNRETKKLFF	TGTGCCAGCAGCCCTTCGAACAGGGAAACAAAAAAACTGTTTTTT
13	TRBV4-3	TRBJ2-7	-	-	CASSSLYGYEQYF	TGCGCCAGCAGCTCCCTCTATGGCTACGAGCAGTACTTC
15	TRBV2	TRBJ2-7	-	-	CASSLNLGGGYEQYF	TGTGCCAGCAGTCTCAATCTCGGGGGTGGGTACGAGCAGTACTTC
15	TRBV18	TRBJ2-7	TRBD1	-	CASSITGGAPYEQYF	TGTGCCAGCTCAATTACAGGGGGCGCCCCCTACGAGCAGTACTTC
15	TRBV14	TRBJ1-4	TRBD1	-	CASSQSQGAGEKLFF	TGTGCCAGCAGCCAATCACAGGGGGCTGGGGAAAAACTGTTTTTT
13	TRBV6-5	TRBJ1-5	-	-	CASSNRVDQPQHF	TGTGCCAGCAGCAACAGGGTAGACCAGCCCCAGCATTTT
16	TRBV11-3	TRBJ2-6	-	-	CASSPGLRSGANVLTF	TGTGCCAGCAGCCCGGGTCTACGCTCTGGGGCCAACGTCCTGACTTTC
13	TRBV4-1	TRBJ1-1	-	-	CASSRGPFVEAFF	TGCGCCAGCAGCCGGGGCCCATTTGTAGAAGCTTTCTTT
13	TRBV9	TRBJ1-5	-	-	CASSRGQNQPQHF	TGTGCCAGCAGCCGCGGGCAGAATCAGCCCCAGCATTTT
14	TRBV29-1	TRBJ1-3	-	-	CSDPVLGAGNTIYF	TGCAGCGACCCGGTCCTCGGTGCCGGAAACACCATATATTTT
17	TRBV9	TRBJ2-2	TRBD2	-	CASSVGLGGSAGGELFF	TGTGCCAGCAGCGTCGGTCTCGGGGGGAGCGCGGGCGGGGAGCTGTTTTTT
15	TRBV12-5	TRBJ2-3	-	-	CASGWGVGAADTQYF	TGTGCTAGTGGTTGGGGTGTGGGGGCGGCAGATACGCAGTATTTT
16	TRBV27	TRBJ1-5	-	-	CASRGRGRGSNQPQHF	TGTGCCAGCAGGGGGCGGGGGAGGGGAAGCAATCAGCCCCAGCATTTT
13	TRBV6-2/TRBV6-3	TRBJ1-2	-	-	CASSLKGDYGYTF	TGTGCCAGCAGCCTAAAGGGGGACTATGGCTACACCTTC
14	TRBV4-1	TRBJ1-2	TRBD1	-	CASSQGTGGYGYTF	TGCGCCAGCAGCCAAGGCACAGGGGGCTATGGCTACACCTTC
16	TRBV2	TRBJ1-3	TRBD1	-	CASSVGTAGSGNTIYF	TGTGCCAGCAGTGTGGGGACAGCTGGCTCTGGAAACACCATATATTTT
19	TRBV6-4	TRBJ2-1	-	once	CASSDSLLDHLSGRNEQFF	TGTGCCAGCAGTGACTCCTTATTAGATCACTTAAGCGGGCGGAATGAGCAGTTCTTC
16	TRBV24-1	TRBJ2-5	-	-	CATSGGGRGIKETQYF	TGTGCCACCAGTGGCGGGGGCAGAGGGATAAAAGAGACCCAGTACTTC
16	TRBV28	TRBJ1-2	TRBD1	-	CASSAPGQGGNYGYTF	TGTGCCAGCAGTGCACCCGGACAGGGTGGGAACTATGGCTACACCTTC
18	TRBV21-1	TRBJ2-1	-	-	CASSKVGGATSGVAEQFF	TGTGCCAGCAGCAAAGTTGGGGGGGCGACTAGCGGGGTTGCTGAGCAGTTCTTC
14	TRBV18	TRBJ1-6	-	-	CASSLNRFNSPLHF	TGTGCCAGCTCACTTAATCGGTTCAATTCACCCCTCCACTTT
15	TRBV4-2	TRBJ1-1	-	-	CASSQREPSSTEAFF	TGTGCCAGCAGCCAGAGGGAACCGTCCTCCACTGAAGCTTTCTTT
14	TRBV28	TRBJ1-1	-	-	CASSFSQANTEAFF	TGTGCCAGCAGTTTCTCGCAGGCTAACACTGAAGCTTTCTTT
15	TRBV21-1	TRBJ1-2	-	-	CASSKSQGARKGYTF	TGTGCCAGCAGCAAATCACAGGGGGCGCGTAAGGGCTACACCTTC
14	TRBV5-5	TRBJ1-5	-	once	CASSSEAGYQPQHF	TGTGCCAGCAGTTCAGAAGCCGGGTATCAGCCCCAGCATTTT
13	TRBV6-5	TRBJ2-4	TRBD1	-	CASRGTGMYIQYF	TGTGCCAGCAGAGGGACAGGGATGTACATTCAGTACTTC
16	TRBV15	TRBJ1-4	-	-	CATRRGAGTTNEKLFF	TGTGCCACCCGACGCGGGGCCGGGACAACTAATGAAAAACTGTTTTTT
15	TRBV4-1	TRBJ1-2	-	-	CASSQDPGQRGGYTF	TGCGCCAGCAGCCAAGATCCGGGACAAAGGGGTGGCTACACCTTC
14	TRBV4-1	TRBJ2-7	TRBD1	-	CASSHGQAVYEQYF	TGCGCCAGCAGCCACGGACAGGCGGTCTACGAGCAGTACTTC
15	TRBV2	TRBJ1-5	-	-	CASSEALRGNQPQHF	TGTGCCAGCAGTGAAGCGCTTCGAGGGAATCAGCCCCAGCATTTT
14	TRBV11-2	TRBJ2-1	-	-	CASSPQYRNNEQFF	TGTGCCAGCAGCCCGCAATACAGAAACAATGAGCAGTTCTTC
15	TRBV5-1	TRBJ1-4	TRBD1	-	CASSSTGATNEKLFF	TGCGCCAGCAGCAGCACAGGGGCAACTAATGAAAAACTGTTTTTT
13	TRBV7-2	TRBJ2-2	-	-	CASGAGVGGELFF	TGTGCCAGCGGCGCAGGGGTTGGCGGGGAGCTGTTTTTT
13	TRBV28	TRBJ2-7	-	-	CASRLGPTYEQYF	TGTGCCAGCAGGTTGGGGCCTACCTACGAGCAGTACTTC
18	TRBV7-8	TRBJ1-4	TRBD1	-	CASSPPGTGHLGGEKLFF	TGTGCCAGCAGCCCCCCCGGGACAGGACACCTCGGAGGGGAAAAACTGTTTTTT
14	TRBV30	TRBJ1-2	-	-	CAWNAPGGNYGYTF	TGTGCCTGGAATGCCCCGGGAGGAAACTATGGCTACACCTTC
15	TRBV15	TRBJ1-2	TRBD1	-	CATSGRTGSIYGYTF	TGTGCCACCAGCGGGAGGACAGGGTCCATCTATGGCTACACCTTC
14	TRBV29-1	TRBJ1-1	-	-	CSVPTGPGATEAFF	TGCAGCGTCCCGACAGGCCCCGGGGCCACTGAAGCTTTCTTT
13	TRBV4-1	TRBJ2-7	-	few	CASSHPFSYEQYF	TGCGCCAGCAGCCATCCTTTTTCCTACGAGCAGTACTTC
15	TRBV10-3	TRBJ1-5	-	-	CAISESKGAAWPQHF	TGTGCCATCAGTGAGTCGAAGGGAGCCGCGTGGCCCCAGCATTTT
16	TRBV28	TRBJ1-2	-	once	CASSLIRVGSNYGYTF	TGTGCCAGCAGTTTAATTCGTGTGGGGAGTAACTATGGCTACACCTTC
15	TRBV5-1	TRBJ2-6	-	-	CASSLGSSGANVLTF	TGCGCCAGCAGCTTGGGGAGCTCTGGGGCCAACGTCCTGACTTTC
16	TRBV14	TRBJ2-4	-	once	CASSQTSVITKNIQYF	TGTGCCAGCAGCCAAACATCAGTAATAACCAAAAACATTCAGTACTTC
16	TRBV7-3	TRBJ2-1	-	-	CASSLLGASGVNEQFF	TGTGCCAGCAGCTTGCTTGGGGCCTCTGGGGTCAATGAGCAGTTCTTC
16	TRBV6-2/TRBV6-3	TRBJ1-2	TRBD1	-	CASSRPWDSRGFGYTF	TGTGCCAGCAGTAGGCCCTGGGATTCCAGGGGGTTTGGCTACACCTTC
15	TRBV4-3	TRBJ1-5	-	-	CASSQDSGRGQPQHF	TGCGCCAGCAGCCAAGATTCGGGCAGGGGTCAGCCCCAGCATTTT